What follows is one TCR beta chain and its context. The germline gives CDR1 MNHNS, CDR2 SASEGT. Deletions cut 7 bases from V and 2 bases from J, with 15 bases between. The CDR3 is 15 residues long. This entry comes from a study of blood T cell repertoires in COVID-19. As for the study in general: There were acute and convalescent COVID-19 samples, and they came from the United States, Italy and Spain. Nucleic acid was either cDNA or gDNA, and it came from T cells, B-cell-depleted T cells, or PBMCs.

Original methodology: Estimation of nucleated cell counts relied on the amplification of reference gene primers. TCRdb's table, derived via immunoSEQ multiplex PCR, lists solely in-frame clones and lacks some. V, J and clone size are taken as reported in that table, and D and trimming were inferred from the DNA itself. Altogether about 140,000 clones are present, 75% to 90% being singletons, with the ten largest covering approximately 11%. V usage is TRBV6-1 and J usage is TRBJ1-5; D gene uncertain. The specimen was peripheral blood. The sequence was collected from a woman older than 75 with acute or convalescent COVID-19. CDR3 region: CASNLQGGGNQPQHF. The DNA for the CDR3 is TGTGCCAGCAACCTCCAAGGAGGCGGCAATCAGCCCCAGCATTTT.